This section outlines one T cell receptor beta chain sequence together with its context. The data were taken from a study of blood T cell repertoires in COVID-19. On the study more broadly: Samples came from the United States, Italy and Spain, spanning acute and convalescent COVID-19.

The CDR3 has 17 residues. The germline gives CDR1 SGHRS, CDR2 YFSETQ. The junction had 6 bases not matched to a gene; V was cut back by 0 bases and J by 0 bases. Participants in the exposed group had met a COVID-19 case in the 2 weeks before joining the study. This table comes from immunoSEQ multiplex PCR, and its TCRdb copy is limited to in-frame clones, with some not included. The repertoire holds 140,000 to 150,000 clones, 84% seen once, with more than 5% in the top ten. Sequencing was done on a sample of PBMCs or T cells enriched from blood (not recorded which). The chain uses TRBV5-1 and TRBJ2-7; 10 nucleotides align to TRBD2. The source is a woman aged 45-59 years who had been exposed to COVID-19. This CDR3 reads CASSLGLAGKSSYEQYF. CDR3 sequence (DNA): TGCGCCAGCAGCTTGGGACTAGCGGGCAAAAGCTCCTACGAGCAGTACTTC.